This is a list of T cell receptor beta chains from one sample in a study of regulatory T cells in long-lasting Graves disease. TCRdb used MiXCR to reprocess the multiplex PCR reads, holding one entry per CDR3 protein. The data contain roughly 510,000 distinct CDR3 sequences, about 16% of them singletons. The data also belong to a second study, concerning T cells in Graves' hyperthyroidism and ophthalmopathy.

The source was peripheral blood mononuclear cells (PBMCs), collected at new diagnosis, from a patient treated with antithyroid drugs. Receptors originate from a man between 18 and 29 years old with Graves disease. The CDR3 runs from the conserved cysteine through the conserved F or W. D genes are given only for firm matches. Clone sizes are given selectively: once, few, many, or a class where the clone is expanded.

d_gene: .; abundance: .; v_gene: TRBV7-9; j_gene: TRBJ1-3; CDR3nt: TGTGCCAGCAGTTCACTGCGCCCGGAATATTTT; CDR3aa: CASSSLRPEYF
d_gene: TRBD1; abundance: .; v_gene: TRBV19; j_gene: TRBJ2-7; CDR3nt: TGTGCCAGTCAGGGACAGGGGCTCTACGAGCAGTACTTC; CDR3aa: CASQGQGLYEQYF
d_gene: TRBD2; abundance: many; v_gene: TRBV27; j_gene: TRBJ2-1; CDR3nt: TGTGCCAGCAGTGTGCTTAGCGGGAGTCCTGAGCAGTTCTTC; CDR3aa: CASSVLSGSPEQFF
d_gene: .; abundance: many; v_gene: TRBV3-1; j_gene: TRBJ1-1; CDR3nt: TGTGCCAGCAGCCCCGCCGACGACACTGAAGCTTTCTTT; CDR3aa: CASSPADDTEAFF
d_gene: .; abundance: many; v_gene: TRBV5-1; j_gene: TRBJ1-3; CDR3nt: TGCGCCAGCAGCTCGGACTTGGGCCCCTCGAACACCATATATTTT; CDR3aa: CASSSDLGPSNTIYF
d_gene: TRBD1; abundance: .; v_gene: TRBV9; j_gene: TRBJ2-7; CDR3nt: TGTGCCAGCAGTGACGGACAGGCCTACGAGCAGTACTTC; CDR3aa: CASSDGQAYEQYF
d_gene: TRBD1; abundance: few; v_gene: TRBV20-1; j_gene: TRBJ1-3; CDR3nt: TGCAGTGCTAGACTCGGACAGGGGGGAAACACCATATATTTT; CDR3aa: CSARLGQGGNTIYF
d_gene: .; abundance: many; v_gene: TRBV13; j_gene: TRBJ1-1; CDR3nt: TGTGCCAGCAGCCGCGTACAGGGAGCTGAAGCTTTCTTT; CDR3aa: CASSRVQGAEAFF
d_gene: .; abundance: many; v_gene: TRBV27; j_gene: TRBJ2-3; CDR3nt: TGTGCCAGCAGTTCCCACAGGGTGGATACGCAGTATTTT; CDR3aa: CASSSHRVDTQYF
d_gene: .; abundance: many; v_gene: TRBV20-1; j_gene: TRBJ2-1; CDR3nt: TGCAGTGCTAGGGATTACCACTACAATGAGCAGTTCTTC; CDR3aa: CSARDYHYNEQFF
d_gene: TRBD2; abundance: .; v_gene: TRBV3-1; j_gene: TRBJ2-1; CDR3nt: TGTGCCAGCAGCCAAGCGGGACTAGCCATCAATGAGCAGTTCTTC; CDR3aa: CASSQAGLAINEQFF
d_gene: .; abundance: few; v_gene: TRBV5-1; j_gene: TRBJ2-3; CDR3nt: TGCGCCAGCAGCTTGACTGCGGTCACAGATACGCAGTATTTT; CDR3aa: CASSLTAVTDTQYF
d_gene: .; abundance: .; v_gene: TRBV10-3; j_gene: TRBJ2-1; CDR3nt: TGTGCCATCAGAGCTATAGGCCCTCGGGATGAGCAGTTCTTC; CDR3aa: CAIRAIGPRDEQFF
d_gene: TRBD1; abundance: once; v_gene: TRBV6-1; j_gene: TRBJ2-2; CDR3nt: TGTGCCAGCAGAACTCCGGACAGGGGTGTCACCGGGGAGCTGTTTTTT; CDR3aa: CASRTPDRGVTGELFF
d_gene: TRBD2; abundance: many; v_gene: TRBV29-1; j_gene: TRBJ2-1; CDR3nt: TGCAGCGTTGAATTGACTAGCGGGAGGAGGGTAAATGAGCAGTTCTTC; CDR3aa: CSVELTSGRRVNEQFF